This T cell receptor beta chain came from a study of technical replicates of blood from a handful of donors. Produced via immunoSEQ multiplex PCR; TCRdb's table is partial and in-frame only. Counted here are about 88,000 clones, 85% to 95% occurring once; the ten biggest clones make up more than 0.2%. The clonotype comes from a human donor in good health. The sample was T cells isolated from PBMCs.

This CDR3 reads CASSLLTGDSYEQYF. The DNA for the CDR3 is TGTGCCAGCAGTCTATTGACAGGGGACTCCTACGAGCAGTACTTC. This rearrangement joins TRBV6-1 to TRBJ2-7; 8 positions match TRBD1. Trimming at V came to 5 bases and at J to 0 bases, leaving 6 bases not matched to a gene. Germline V gives CDR1 MNHNS, CDR2 SASEGT. The length of the CDR3 is 15 residues.